This is a list of T cell receptor beta chains from one sample in a study of shared clonotypes between healthy human individuals. Assay used: immunoSEQ multiplex PCR; TCRdb lists only in-frame clones, some missing. The sample lists approximately 1.4 million clones; 95% to 99% were seen once. Specimen: naive CD4+ T cells sorted from blood. These TCRs come from a man aged 25 to 40 in good health. The CDR3 runs from the conserved cysteine through the conserved F or W.

CDR3 protein: CAWGQGGAFF
V gene: TRBV30

CDR3 protein: CASSLSGTAGNTIYF
V gene: TRBV11-2

CDR3 protein: CASSLLNTGELFF
V gene: TRBV7-2

CDR3 protein: CASSDDPVGTGAEKLFF
V gene: TRBV5-8

CDR3 protein: CASSEHSSNQPQHF
V gene: TRBV6-1

CDR3 protein: CSVEDDPYTQYF
V gene: TRBV29-1

CDR3 protein: CASSVRGDTQYF
V gene: TRBV7-8

CDR3 protein: CASTVTAGTGELFF
V gene: TRBV5-4

CDR3 protein: CSVRGRNTDTQYF
V gene: TRBV29-1

CDR3 protein: CASRLPGQGYTEAFF
V gene: TRBV27

CDR3 protein: CASSRDGTDTQYF
V gene: TRBV18

CDR3 protein: CASSQEVSGAGIDTQYF
V gene: TRBV4-1

CDR3 protein: CASSLSFPAGVDRIGIQYF
V gene: TRBV5-1

CDR3 protein: CASSVQGRYNEQFF
V gene: TRBV9

CDR3 protein: CASSLDMAQPQHF
V gene: TRBV7-8

CDR3 protein: CASSFSGTGNQPQHF
V gene: TRBV27

CDR3 protein: CASSSQRETQYF
V gene: TRBV5-6

CDR3 protein: CASSLEGARSYEQYF
V gene: TRBV27

CDR3 protein: CASSLEGARNQPQHF
V gene: TRBV27

CDR3 protein: CASSKPSKNGREPRAYEQYF
V gene: TRBV21-1

CDR3 protein: CASSFDLTSRGYEQYF
V gene: TRBV28

CDR3 protein: CASSLWSGGGNQPQHF
V gene: TRBV27

CDR3 protein: CASSSSPGLGRQYF
V gene: TRBV9

CDR3 protein: CASSLARTKQYF
V gene: TRBV28